These T cell receptor beta chains were read from a single sample in a study of blood T cell repertoires in COVID-19. Repertoires were generated with immunoSEQ multiplex PCR, while TCRdb's copy carries only in-frame clones and drops some. The sample gives about 270,000 clones, 75% to 90% of which show up once; over 2% is in the top ten. What was sequenced was PBMCs or T cells enriched from blood (not recorded which). The receptor set was obtained from a woman aged 18-30 years who had recovered from COVID-19. The CDR3 runs from the conserved cysteine through the conserved F or W. D genes are given only for firm matches. Where a row states a size, it is once, few, many or the class of an expanded clone; other rows omit it.

V,size,D,J,CDR3,DNA
TRBV12-5,once,TRBD2,TRBJ2-5,CASGPGLAGAGDTQYF,TGTGCTAGTGGACCTGGACTAGCGGGGGCCGGCGACACCCAGTACTTC
TRBV28,.,TRBD1,TRBJ1-1,CASSPPTGVNTEAFF,TGTGCCAGCAGTCCCCCGACAGGGGTTAACACTGAAGCTTTCTTT
TRBV4-1,.,.,TRBJ1-5,CASSSLLAISPQHF,TGCGCCAGCAGTTCCCTGTTAGCAATCAGCCCCCAGCATTTT
TRBV7-6,.,.,TRBJ1-1,CASRYRSREAFF,TGTGCCAGCAGATACAGGAGTCGTGAAGCTTTCTTT
TRBV27,.,.,TRBJ1-6,CASSLQGNNSPLHF,TGTGCCAGCAGTTTACAGGGAAATAATTCACCCCTCCACTTT
TRBV27,.,.,TRBJ1-6,CASSLRGMNSPLHF,TGTGCCAGCAGTTTACGGGGTATGAATTCACCCCTCCACTTT
TRBV5-1,once,.,TRBJ2-7,CASSDTAGAEEQYF,TGCGCCAGCAGCGACACGGCGGGGGCGGAGGAGCAGTACTTC
TRBV2,.,.,TRBJ1-4,CASSVLWAANEKLFF,TGTGCCAGCAGTGTTTTGTGGGCAGCTAATGAAAAACTGTTTTTT
TRBV7-9,.,.,TRBJ2-7,CASSLSQTDEQYF,TGTGCCAGCAGCTTGTCCCAAACTGACGAGCAGTACTTC
TRBV3-1/TRBV3-2,.,.,TRBJ1-6,CASSPLTGGPLHF,TGTGCCAGCAGCCCCCTTACGGGGGGGCCCCTCCACTTT